A single T cell receptor beta chain is shown here with its context. The sample belongs to a study of T cell changes during pregnancy in multiple sclerosis. Per germline, CDR1 MDHEN and CDR2 SYDVKM. The CDR3 consists of 17 residues. The ends lost 4 bases at V and 5 bases at J; junction bases unmatched: 9. The assay was immunoSEQ multiplex PCR, and TCRdb's table has in-frame clones only and misses some. The data hold around 80,000 clones, with roughly 94% observed a single time. The source is a female donor with multiple sclerosis, enrolled in a pregnancy study. The specimen was peripheral blood, collected before pregnancy. The V and J genes are TRBV28 and TRBJ2-5; 14 bases fit TRBD2. This CDR3 reads CASSSPLTSGRVETQYF. CDR3 in DNA: TGTGCCAGCAGTTCCCCCCTGACTAGCGGGAGGGTGGAGACCCAGTACTTC.